The 14 T cell receptor beta chains given below trace back to one sample, sequenced in a study of cytomegalovirus exposure and HLA in healthy donors. PCR was performed using 60 Vbeta and 13 Jbeta primers. The repertoire was sequenced with immunoSEQ multiplex PCR; TCRdb's copy has only in-frame clones and lacks some. Of 85,000 to 90,000 clones listed, approximately 81% were seen once; the top ten hold less than 8%. The specimen sequenced was PBMCs. The source of these receptors is a man aged 35-49 years in good health and CMV-seropositive.

This clone was recorded once. The rearrangement joins TRBV7-3 to TRBJ2-2, with 8 bases aligning to TRBD2. The CDR3 totals 17 residues. CDR1 and CDR2 (germline): SGHTA, FQGTGA. Unmatched junction bases numbered 11, after V lost 5 bases and J lost 3 bases. The CDR3 DNA reads TGTGCCAGCAGCCTATATCATAGCGGGATGGACACCGGGGAGCTGTTTTTT. Its protein product is CASSLYHSGMDTGELFF. Full variable domain (missing parts from reference TRBV7-3 and TRBJ2-2): GAGVSQTPSNKVTEKGKYVELRCDPISGHTALYWYRQSLGQGPEFLIYFQGTGAADDSGLPNDRFFAVRPEGSVSTLKIQRTERGDSAVYLCASSLYHSGMDTGELFFGEGSRLTVL.

The J gene is TRBJ1-6, the V gene TRBV11-3; D may be TRBD1 (6 bases). The length of the CDR3 is 15 residues. The V end lost 1 base, the J end lost 6 bases, and 10 bases lay between the germline ends. Germline CDR1 reads SGHNT; CDR2 reads YENEEA. DNA of the CDR3: TGTGCCAGCAGCTTAGTGGGGGCAGTTAATTCACCCCTCCACTTT. It specifies CASSLVGAVNSPLHF.

The V and J genes are TRBV9 and TRBJ1-5; unclear D gene. Deletions cut 4 bases from V and 4 bases from J, with 15 bases between. CDR3 length equals 15 residues. Germline loops: CDR1 SGDLS, CDR2 YYNGEE. The CDR3 nucleotides read TGTGCCAGCAGCCCTAAGCCCGGCGGAAATCAGCCCCAGCATTTT. This codes for CASSPKPGGNQPQHF.

The chain joins TRBV11-1 to TRBJ2-3; 15 bases fit TRBD2. Germline V gene lookup returns CDR1 SGHAT and CDR2 FQDESV (reference sequence). V dropped 5 bases and J dropped 2; count of bases not matched to a gene: 11. The CDR3 has 19 amino acids. The CDR3 bases are TGTGCCAGCAGCCCGGCCCCGCGGACTAGCGGGAGGGACACAGATACGCAGTATTTT. It translates to CASSPAPRTSGRDTDTQYF.

This chain links TRBV5-6 with TRBJ2-7, with 8 positions matching TRBD1. Germline V gene lookup returns CDR1 SGHDT and CDR2 YYEEEE. V gave up 6 bases and J gave up 1 base; unmatched junction bases: 9. The CDR3 has 15 amino acids. This CDR3 reads CASNRGAGRSYEQYF. DNA for the CDR3: TGTGCCAGCAACAGGGGGGCAGGCCGTTCCTACGAGCAGTACTTC.

V and J are TRBV20-1 and TRBJ1-2; D is unclear. This CDR3 spans 11 amino acids. Germline V gene data show CDR1 as DFQATT and CDR2 as SNEGSKA (reference sequence). The CDR3 protein is CSVEKLRGYTF. The DNA of the CDR3 is TGCAGCGTAGAAAAACTCCGTGGCTACACCTTC.

The chain uses TRBV18 and TRBJ2-7; 9 nucleotides agree with TRBD1. The CDR3 length is 14 residues. Trimming took 3 bases from V and 3 from J; bases not matched to a gene: 3. The V gene's germline CDR1 is KGHSH and CDR2 LQKENI. CDR3 residues: CASSPRQGVYEQYF. CDR3 bases: TGTGCCAGCTCACCCCGACAGGGGGTCTACGAGCAGTACTTC.

The chain employs TRBV18 and TRBJ1-5; TRBD1 matches 7 bases. This CDR3 is built from 13 residues. Germline V gene lookup returns CDR1 KGHSH and CDR2 LQKENI. V lost 9 bases to trimming and J lost 7 bases; unmatched junction nucleotides: 9. CDR3 protein: CASHSNRGQPQHF. DNA for the CDR3: TGTGCCAGTCACTCAAACAGGGGCCAGCCCCAGCATTTT.

This rearrangement joins TRBV15 to TRBJ1-4, with 7 bases aligning to TRBD1. V trimming: 1 base; J trimming: 4 bases; junction bases outside the gene matches: 9. This CDR3 has 17 amino acids. Germline CDR1 LNHNV, CDR2 YYDKDF (reference sequence). The CDR3 here is CATSRAPNRGLNEKLFF. CDR3 in DNA: TGTGCCACCAGCAGAGCGCCGAACAGGGGACTTAATGAAAAACTGTTTTTT.

DNA for the CDR3: TGTGCCAGCAGTCGACAGGGCTCTGGGGCCAACGTCCTGACTTTC. Translation: CASSRQGSGANVLTF. J is TRBJ2-6 and V is TRBV2; TRBD1 agrees at 7 bases. CDR3 length: 15 amino acids. The germline V gene encodes CDR1 SNHLY and CDR2 FYNNEI. The V segment lost 5 bases and the J segment 0 bases; nucleotides outside the gene matches: 1. Together with reference TRBV2 and TRBJ2-6, the CDR3 gives the full variable domain: EPEVTQTPSHQVTQMGQEVILRCVPISNHLYFYWYRQILGQKVEFLVSFYNNEISEKSEIFDDQFSVERPDGSNFTLKIRSTKLEDSAMYFCASSRQGSGANVLTFGAGSRLTVL.

The chain has TRBV9 and TRBJ2-1; D is possibly TRBD2 (5 bases). Trimming took off 2 bases at V and 0 bases at J, with 9 bases between the two ends. Germline V gene lookup returns CDR1 SGDLS and CDR2 YYNGEE. The CDR3 totals 15 residues. CDR3 DNA: TGTGCCAGCAGCGTCGGGGTAAGCTCCTACAATGAGCAGTTCTTC. It codes for CASSVGVSSYNEQFF. Variable domain in full (rest from reference TRBV9 and TRBJ2-1): DSGVTQTPKHLITATGQRVTLRCSPRSGDLSVYWYQQSLDQGLQFLIQYYNGEERAKGNILERFSAQQFPDLHSELNLSSLELGDSALYFCASSVGVSSYNEQFFGPGTRLTVL.

The gene calls are TRBV2 and TRBJ2-3; 7 nucleotides line up with TRBD2. Germline CDR1 and CDR2: SNHLY and FYNNEI. J was trimmed by 4 bases and V by 6 bases; bases with no gene match: 10. The CDR3 covers 15 residues. The CDR3 is CASSLVAGASDTQYF. The DNA for the CDR3 is TGTGCCAGCAGCCTCGTCGCGGGAGCATCAGATACGCAGTATTTT.

The rearrangement uses TRBV28 and TRBJ2-6; tentative D call: TRBD2 (5 bases). The V and J ends lost 2 bases and 2 bases respectively, with 7 bases between them. CDR1 is MDHEN and CDR2 is SYDVKM in the germline V gene. The CDR3 has 15 residues. The CDR3 DNA reads TGTGCCAGCAGTTTACCGGGGACTGGGGCCAACGTCCTGACTTTC. As protein: CASSLPGTGANVLTF.

The gene calls are TRBV4-2 and TRBJ2-5; 7 bases are shared with TRBD2. The better agreement between TRBJ2-7 and the DNA end casts doubt on the J call. Germline values: CDR1 LGHNA, CDR2 YNFKEQ. This CDR3 spans 16 amino acids. CDR3 loop: CASSQEAGGGSYEQYF. The CDR3 nucleotides read TGTGCCAGCAGCCAAGAGGCTGGGGGGGGATCCTACGAGCAGTACTTC.